This T cell receptor (beta chain) was sequenced for a study of T-cell reconstitution after alpha-beta-depleted transplantation in children. General observations from the study: Alpha-beta T cells about two months after transplant reportedly derived from several hundred expanded graft clones. The study traced high day-60 TCRbeta diversity in some patients to surviving recipient T cells and thymic progenitors.

CDR3 size: 15 residues. CDR1 KGHSH and CDR2 LQKENI come from the germline V gene. V trimming: 2 bases; J trimming: 4 bases; junction bases outside the gene matches: 5. Using unique molecular identifiers, the investigators prepared the TCRbeta library. TCRdb re-analysed the PCR reads in MiXCR, keeping a single row per CDR3 protein. The sample includes some 87,000 distinct CDR3 sequences, less than 20% of them seen just once. This clonotype was counted between two and nine times. What it binds is unknown. The chain uses TRBV18 and TRBJ2-1; TRBD2 matches at 7 bases. The origin of this receptor is a male patient aged 2 to 10 who had a stem cell transplant for acute lymphoblastic leukemia, so the T cells may come from the graft donor. This material consisted of PBMCs, mostly from graft donor cells, taken 180 days after TCRalphabeta/CD19-depleted stem cell transplant. The CDR3 DNA reads TGTGCCAGCTCACCAAAGTCTAGCGGTTACAATGAGCAGTTCTTC. Translating gives CASSPKSSGYNEQFF.